This TCR beta chain is drawn from a study of shared clonotypes between healthy human individuals. Study-wide points: Between a few donors, naive CD4 clonotypes were shared at a level of around 5.1%. Shared clonotypes across all four donors exceeded non-shared ones in generation probability.

Trimming took off 0 bases at V and 9 bases at J, with 17 bases between the two ends. In germline, CDR1 is LGHNA, CDR2 YSLEER. This CDR3 has 16 residues. CD45RO-negative, CCR7-positively selected cells formed the naive CD8 fraction, excluding terminally differentiated effector memory CD45RA+ cells. This clone came up once. Its specificity is unknown. TCRdb's copy holds only in-frame clones and misses some; the assay was immunoSEQ multiplex PCR. The sample comprises 2 million to 2.5 million clones, about 92% of which are singletons, and approximately 1.7% rests with the top ten. Sequenced sample: naive CD8+ T cells from PBMCs. V and J are TRBV4-3 and TRBJ2-2; tentatively, D is TRBD1 (5 bases). This clonotype was sampled from a man between 18 and 35 years old in good health. Some clones in this sample may be carry-over from other donors' samples. The CDR3 DNA follows: TGCGCCAGCAGCCAAGATCAGTGGGGCGTGGGCCGGGAGCTGTTTTTT. As protein: CASSQDQWGVGRELFF.